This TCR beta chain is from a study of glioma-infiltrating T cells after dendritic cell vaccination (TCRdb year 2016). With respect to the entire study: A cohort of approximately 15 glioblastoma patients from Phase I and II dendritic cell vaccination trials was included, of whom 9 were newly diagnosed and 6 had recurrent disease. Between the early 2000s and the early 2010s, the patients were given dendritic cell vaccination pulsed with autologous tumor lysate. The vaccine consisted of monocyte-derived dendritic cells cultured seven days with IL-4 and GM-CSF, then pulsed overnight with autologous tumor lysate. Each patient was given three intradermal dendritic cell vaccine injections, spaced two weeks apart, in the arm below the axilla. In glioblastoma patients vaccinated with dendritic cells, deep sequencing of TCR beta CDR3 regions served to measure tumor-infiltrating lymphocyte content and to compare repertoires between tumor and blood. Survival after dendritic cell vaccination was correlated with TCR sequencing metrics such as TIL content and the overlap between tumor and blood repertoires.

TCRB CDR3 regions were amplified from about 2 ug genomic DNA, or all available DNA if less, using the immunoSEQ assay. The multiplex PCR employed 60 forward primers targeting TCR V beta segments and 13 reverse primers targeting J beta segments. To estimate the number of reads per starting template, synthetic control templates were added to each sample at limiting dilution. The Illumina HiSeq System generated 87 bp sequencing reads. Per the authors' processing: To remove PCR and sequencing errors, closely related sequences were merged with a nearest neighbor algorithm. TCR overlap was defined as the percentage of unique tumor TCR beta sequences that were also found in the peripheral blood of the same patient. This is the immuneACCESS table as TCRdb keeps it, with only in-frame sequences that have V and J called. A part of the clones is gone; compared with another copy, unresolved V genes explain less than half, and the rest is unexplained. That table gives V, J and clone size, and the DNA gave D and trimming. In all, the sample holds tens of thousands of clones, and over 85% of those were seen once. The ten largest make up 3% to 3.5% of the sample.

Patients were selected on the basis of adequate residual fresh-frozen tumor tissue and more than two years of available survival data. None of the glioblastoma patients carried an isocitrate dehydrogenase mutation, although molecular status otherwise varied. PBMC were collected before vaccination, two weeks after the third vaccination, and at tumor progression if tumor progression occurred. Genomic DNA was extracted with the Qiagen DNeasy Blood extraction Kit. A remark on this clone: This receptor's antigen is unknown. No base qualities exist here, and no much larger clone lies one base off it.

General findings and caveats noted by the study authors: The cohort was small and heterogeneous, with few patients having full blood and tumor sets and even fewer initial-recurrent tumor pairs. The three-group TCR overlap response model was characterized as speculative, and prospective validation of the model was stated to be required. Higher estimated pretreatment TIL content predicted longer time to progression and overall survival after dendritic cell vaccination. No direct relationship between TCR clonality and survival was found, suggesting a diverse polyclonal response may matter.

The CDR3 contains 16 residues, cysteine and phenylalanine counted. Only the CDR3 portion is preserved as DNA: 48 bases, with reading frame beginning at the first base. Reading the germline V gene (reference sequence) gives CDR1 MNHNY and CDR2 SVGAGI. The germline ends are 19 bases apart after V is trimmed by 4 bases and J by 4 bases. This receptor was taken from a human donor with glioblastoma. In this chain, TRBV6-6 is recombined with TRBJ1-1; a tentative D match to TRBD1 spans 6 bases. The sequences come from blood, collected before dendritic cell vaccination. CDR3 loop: CASSSTLQGGGTEAFF. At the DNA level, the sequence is TGTGCCAGCAGTTCTACCCTCCAGGGAGGGGGCACTGAAGCTTTCTTT.